This T cell receptor (beta chain) emerged from a study of OX40 agonist ivuxolimab in advanced cancers. Study-level background: There were three patients with partial responses, one having hepatocellular carcinoma and two cutaneous melanoma. General study points: Clonal expansion from baseline to week 6 occurred in both CD4+ and CD8+ T cells. Still undetermined is the antigen specificity of the expanded peripheral T cells.

The trim removed 2 bases at V and 1 base at J, leaving 6 bases unmatched. The CDR3 is 17 residues long. In germline, CDR1 is MRHNA, CDR2 SNTAGT. Assay: immunoSEQ multiplex PCR; the TCRdb copy retains only in-frame clones and omits some. Counted here are around 140,000 clones, about 92% occurring once; the ten biggest clones make up roughly 1%. With baseline, cycle 4 day 1, and cycle 7 day 1 as timepoints, blood was sampled. Note on this clone: Antigen unknown.

Here the sequenced sample was CD4+ or CD8+ T cells sorted from blood, taken in a trial of the OX40 agonist ivuxolimab. The rearrangement joins TRBV6-4 to TRBJ2-4, with 9 nucleotides matching TRBD2. This receptor was taken from an adult with an advanced solid tumor such as melanoma, head and neck, liver or kidney cancer. CDR3 sequence reads: CASSDGSGGLAKNIQYF. DNA for the CDR3: TGTGCCAGCAGTGACGGGAGCGGGGGGTTGGCCAAAAACATTCAGTACTTC.